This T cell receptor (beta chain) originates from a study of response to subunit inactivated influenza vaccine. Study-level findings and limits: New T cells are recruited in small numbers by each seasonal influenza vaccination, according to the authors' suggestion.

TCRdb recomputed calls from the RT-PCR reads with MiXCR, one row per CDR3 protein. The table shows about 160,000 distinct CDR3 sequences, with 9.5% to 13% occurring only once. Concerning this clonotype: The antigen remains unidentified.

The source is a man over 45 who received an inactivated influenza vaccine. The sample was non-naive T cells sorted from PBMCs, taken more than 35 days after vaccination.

CDR3 sequence: CASRPSAEYNEQFF. CDR3 sequence (DNA): TGTGCCAGCAGACCGTCGGCTGAGTACAATGAGCAGTTCTTC. The chain links TRBV5-5 to TRBJ2-1; D gene ambiguous. From germline, CDR1 is SGHKS and CDR2 YYEKEE (reference sequence). V gave up 5 bases and J gave up 4 bases, with 13 bases separating them. CDR3 size: 14 residues.